This T cell receptor beta chain was identified during a study of blood T cell repertoires in COVID-19. Study-level background: Spain, Italy and the United States supplied samples that represented acute and convalescent COVID-19. The analysed material was cDNA or gDNA that came from T cells, B-cell-depleted T cells, or PBMCs.

Clones were sequenced by immunoSEQ multiplex PCR, and TCRdb holds only the in-frame ones, with some missing. This table holds about 89,000 clones, roughly 96% found once. Germline V CDR1 and CDR2: SGHRS, YFSETQ. The CDR3 totals 15 residues. Trimming shortened V by 1 base and J by 3 bases, and 10 bases separated the two germline ends. The clonotype comes from a human donor with active COVID-19. The donor label of this sample is uncertain. What was sequenced was peripheral blood. V is TRBV5-1 and J is TRBJ1-4; a possible D gene is TRBD1 (5 bases). The CDR3 loop reads CASSLRGTANEKLFF. The CDR3, as DNA: TGCGCCAGCAGCTTGCGGGGGACGGCTAATGAAAAACTGTTTTTT. Drawing the rest from reference TRBV5-1 and TRBJ1-4, the complete variable domain is KAGVTQTPRYLIKTRGQQVTLSCSPISGHRSVSWYQQTPGQGLQFLFEYFSETQRNKGNFPGRFSGRQFSNSRSEMNVSTLELGDSALYLCASSLRGTANEKLFFGSGTQLSVL.